This is a list of T cell receptor beta chains from one sample in a study of blood T cells in healthy people across ages. TCRdb itself ran the 5' RACE reads through MiXCR, one entry per CDR3 protein. The profile covers about 1 million distinct CDR3 sequences, with 35% to 50% appearing a single time and approximately 17% taken by the ten largest. The sequenced sample consisted of blood. These receptors all stem from a woman aged 55-69 years in good health. CDR3s include the opening cysteine and the closing phenylalanine or tryptophan. D genes are given only for firm matches. Clone size is given for some rows only: seen once, a few or many times, or a class if the clone is expanded.

clone size	V gene	J gene	D gene	CDR3 DNA	CDR3 protein
few	TRBV29-1	TRBJ1-2	NA	TGCAGCGTTGCAGAGGGACGATATGGCTACACCTTC	CSVAEGRYGYTF
NA	TRBV29-1	TRBJ1-1	TRBD1	TGCAGCGTTTCGACAGGGGGCACTGAAGCTTTCTTT	CSVSTGGTEAFF
NA	TRBV11-1	TRBJ2-3	TRBD2	TGTGCCAGCAGCCACAAGTCAATCCCCTTAGCGGGAGGATCAGATACGCAGTATTTT	CASSHKSIPLAGGSDTQYF
few	TRBV25-1	TRBJ2-5	NA	TGTGCCAGCAGTGAATACGGGAAGGCAGAGACCCAGTACTTC	CASSEYGKAETQYF
NA	TRBV15	TRBJ2-4	TRBD1	TGTGCCACCAGCAGGACCCCACCGGGACAGGGGCTGGCCGGGATGAAAAACATTCAGTACTTC	CATSRTPPGQGLAGMKNIQYF
NA	TRBV11-2	TRBJ2-1	TRBD1	TGTGCCAGCAGCCCCCGGACAGGGAGGACCTCCTACAATGAGCAGTTCTTC	CASSPRTGRTSYNEQFF
NA	TRBV4-2	TRBJ2-1	NA	TGTGCCAGCAGCCAAGACCTGGGGCAACATGAGCAGTTCTTC	CASSQDLGQHEQFF
few	TRBV28	TRBJ2-4	NA	TGTGCCAGCACTTACCGGGATCTTCAGTACTTC	CASTYRDLQYF
NA	TRBV5-6	TRBJ2-7	NA	TGTGCCAGCAGCTTGCAGGATGCGAACTACGAGCAGTACTTC	CASSLQDANYEQYF
NA	TRBV20-1	TRBJ2-3	NA	TGCAGTGCTAAGGAGGGAGGTCCCCCAGATACGCAGTATTTT	CSAKEGGPPDTQYF
NA	TRBV6-5	TRBJ2-5	TRBD2	TGTGCCAGCAGTACTAGCGGGGCCCAAGAGACCCAGTACTTC	CASSTSGAQETQYF
NA	TRBV5-1	TRBJ2-7	NA	TGCGCCAGCAGCTCTCTACCAGGGAGCCTTACCTACGAGCAGTACTTC	CASSSLPGSLTYEQYF
once	TRBV6-2/TRBV6-3	TRBJ2-7	NA	TGTGCCAGCAGCCTCGGCGGGGCTAGCCCAGGCGAGCAGTACTTC	CASSLGGASPGEQYF
NA	TRBV20-1	TRBJ2-6	NA	TGCAGTGCTAGGGGCAGTTTAAGCTCTGGGGCCAACGTCCTGACTTTC	CSARGSLSSGANVLTF
NA	TRBV20-1	TRBJ2-7	NA	TGCAGTGCTAGAGATATTCTAGTATCCAATGAGCAGTACTTC	CSARDILVSNEQYF
NA	TRBV2	TRBJ2-3	TRBD2	TGTGCCAGCAGTGAGCTAACGACTAGCGGGAGGATCACAGATACGCAGTATTTT	CASSELTTSGRITDTQYF
few	TRBV3-1	TRBJ2-7	TRBD2	TGTGCCAGCAGCCAAGGGGACTACTCCTACGAGCAGTACTTC	CASSQGDYSYEQYF
NA	TRBV4-2	TRBJ1-4	NA	TGTGCCAGCAGTCCCGCCCCGGGCAGCGGTAATGAAAAACTGTTTTTT	CASSPAPGSGNEKLFF
NA	TRBV5-1	TRBJ1-1	TRBD1	TGCGCCAGCAGCCCCCGGACAGGGACCTCCATGAACACTGAAGCTTTCTTT	CASSPRTGTSMNTEAFF
NA	TRBV7-2	TRBJ2-6	NA	TGTGCCAGCAGCTCAGGGACCATGGGTCTCGGCTCTGGGGCCAACGTCCTGACTTTC	CASSSGTMGLGSGANVLTF
NA	TRBV18	TRBJ2-1	TRBD1	TGTGCCAGCTCACCAGGGACAGGTGCCCTTAGTGTCCACAATGAGCAGTTCTTC	CASSPGTGALSVHNEQFF
NA	TRBV20-1	TRBJ1-5	TRBD1	TGCAGTGCTATCACCGGGACAGGGGGCGATCAGCCCCAGCATTTT	CSAITGTGGDQPQHF
NA	TRBV27	TRBJ1-1	NA	TGTGCCAGCAGTTTAATGTTGGACACTGAAGCTTTCTTT	CASSLMLDTEAFF
few	TRBV7-9	TRBJ2-7	TRBD1	TGTGCCAGCAGCTTAGTTTCTGGGACAGCAATCTACGAGCAGTACTTC	CASSLVSGTAIYEQYF
NA	TRBV20-1	TRBJ2-7	TRBD2	TGCAGTGCTAGGCGTAGCGGGAGGCCCTACGAGCAGTACTTC	CSARRSGRPYEQYF
NA	TRBV5-5	TRBJ2-7	TRBD2	TGTGCCAGCAGCTTGGGACGGATGGGTCCACTAGCGTTCCCCTACGAGCAGTACTTC	CASSLGRMGPLAFPYEQYF
NA	TRBV14	TRBJ1-6	TRBD1	TGTGCCAGCAGTCAGGGGGTGGATTCACCCCTCCACTTT	CASSQGVDSPLHF
NA	TRBV27	TRBJ1-4	TRBD1	TGTGCCAGCAGTCAAGGACAGGGGGAGGTTGAAAAACCGTTTTTT	CASSQGQGEVEKPFF
few	TRBV5-6	TRBJ2-3	TRBD1	TGTGCCAGCAGCTTGGGCCGGGACAGGGGATCAGATACGCAGTATTTT	CASSLGRDRGSDTQYF
NA	TRBV6-5	TRBJ2-1	NA	TGTGCCGGCAGTTACTCTGGGGGCTACAATGAGCAGTTCTTC	CAGSYSGGYNEQFF
NA	TRBV24-1	TRBJ2-1	TRBD1	TGTGCCACCAGTGATGGGACAGGGGGCGATGAGCAGTTCTTC	CATSDGTGGDEQFF
NA	TRBV10-3	TRBJ2-5	NA	TGTGCCATCAGTGATAAGGGATTCGGAGAGACCCAGTACTTC	CAISDKGFGETQYF
NA	TRBV6-5	TRBJ1-2	TRBD1	TGTGCCAGCAGTTACAGAGGGGGCGGGAACACCTTC	CASSYRGGGNTF
NA	TRBV20-1	TRBJ2-1	NA	TGCAGTGCTAGACTAGCGTACAATGAGCAGTTCTTC	CSARLAYNEQFF
NA	TRBV20-1	TRBJ2-7	TRBD1	TGCAGTGCTACCCACCCGGACAGGGGCTACGAGCAGTACTTC	CSATHPDRGYEQYF
NA	TRBV10-3	TRBJ2-7	TRBD1	TGTGCCATCAGTGTGGCAGGGGGCGCAGCAGAGCAGTACTTC	CAISVAGGAAEQYF
NA	TRBV12-3/TRBV12-4	TRBJ2-7	TRBD2	TGTGCCAGCAGTCAACTAGCGGGAGGAATTGAGCAGTACTTC	CASSQLAGGIEQYF
NA	TRBV6-5	TRBJ1-6	TRBD1	TGTGCCAGCAGTTACTCCTCCGGGACAGGGAATTCACCCCTCCACTTT	CASSYSSGTGNSPLHF
NA	TRBV4-2	TRBJ2-7	NA	TGTGCCAGCAGCCTCGCAACGGAGGGAGCCTACGAGCAGTACTTC	CASSLATEGAYEQYF
few	TRBV5-1	TRBJ2-7	NA	TGCGCCAGCAGCTTGGTTGCCTTCCACGAGCAGTACTTC	CASSLVAFHEQYF
NA	TRBV5-1	TRBJ2-1	NA	TGCGCCAGCAGTCATAAGGAACCCCACAATGAGCAGTTCTTC	CASSHKEPHNEQFF
NA	TRBV4-1	TRBJ1-1	NA	TGCGCCAGCAGCCAAGCGGTTAGGAACAGGGAAGCTTTCTTT	CASSQAVRNREAFF